This entry concerns a single T cell receptor beta chain. Under the authors' procedure: For nucleated cells, counts were estimated from reference gene primer amplification. Assay used: immunoSEQ multiplex PCR; TCRdb lists only in-frame clones, some missing. Clone size and the V and J calls come from that table; the DNA yielded D and trimming. This table holds 200,000 to 250,000 clones, roughly 85% found once. CDR3 length: 16 residues. The V gene's germline CDR1 is MGHRA and CDR2 YSYEKL. V was cut by 3 bases and J by 2 bases, with 17 bases left in between. This entry belongs to a study of blood T cell repertoires in COVID-19. Each participant's cohort was designated according to participant-reported clinical history.

The gene calls are TRBV4-1 and TRBJ2-7; TRBD1 might be the D (5 bases). The sample taken for sequencing was PBMCs or T cells enriched from blood (not recorded which). The TCR sequence derives from a man aged 30-40 years who had recovered from COVID-19. The CDR3 spells CASSQEQDPNTYEQYF. Here the CDR3 DNA reads TGCGCCAGCAGCCAGGAACAGGACCCAAATACCTACGAGCAGTACTTC.